This paragraph reports one T cell receptor (beta chain). With 2 bases clipped from V and 2 bases from J, the junction kept 8 bases outside the gene matches. Per the germline V gene, CDR1 is SGDLS and CDR2 is YYNGEE. The CDR3 is 17 amino acids. This sample was taken from a study of blood T cell repertoires in COVID-19. In the study's own analysis: Scientists estimated how many nucleated cells there were by amplifying reference gene primers. The assay was immunoSEQ multiplex PCR, and TCRdb's table has in-frame clones only and misses some. The DNA was the basis for D and trimming; V, J and clone size are from that table. The sample records about 190,000 clones, around 80% being singletons.

The receptor's source is a woman between 50 and 59 years old with acute or convalescent COVID-19. The source material was peripheral blood. The chain links TRBV9 to TRBJ1-1, with 11 bases aligning to TRBD1. CDR3 nucleotide sequence: TGTGCCAGCAGCGTTGGCGGGACAGGGGGACTAAACACTGAAGCTTTCTTT. It is translated as CASSVGGTGGLNTEAFF.